This TCR beta chain derives from a study of T cells in Graves' hyperthyroidism and ophthalmopathy. Study in general: Peripheral blood was drawn at first diagnosis, prior to all treatment.

Template material for amplifying TCR beta CDR3 regions consisted of RNA transcripts. HTBI primers were used for first-round RT-PCR of the TCR CDR3. TCRdb passed the multiplex PCR reads through MiXCR, listing each CDR3 protein once. Seen here are around 350,000 distinct CDR3 sequences, around 15% observed once, and the top ten hold around a fifth. The cohort's ophthalmopathy patients, a group with duration under 3 months, had a Clinical Activity Score of at least 3 and a NOSPECS grade of at least 4. PBMCs were derived from 10 ml fresh peripheral blood. The CDR3 loop spans 16 amino acids. Germline V gene sequence: CDR1 SGHTA, CDR2 FQGTGA. V lost 4 bases to trimming and J lost 7 bases, with 19 bases between them. This clonotype was recorded many times.

Input material: blood. The rearrangement links TRBV7-3 to TRBJ2-2, with a tentative D call TRBD1 (6 bases). The TCR originated in a woman younger than 45 with Graves' ophthalmopathy. CDR3 nucleotides: TGTGCCAGCAGCTCAGGCCCTGGGACACTCGGCGGGGAGCTGTTTTTT. Its translation: CASSSGPGTLGGELFF.